The next 14 T cell receptor beta chains were all read from a single sample in a study of T-cell memory formation after mild COVID-19 (dated by TCRdb to the early 2020s). The library was produced with 5' RACE. TCRdb records Illumina NovaSeq 6000 as the sequencer. TCRdb ran its own pipeline on the public reads, namely fastp trimming at Q25 and MiXCR clone calling, and kept in-frame beta chains. Rows with one shared CDR3 protein collapse into an entry with the most common genes and DNA. This sample has approximately 300,000 distinct CDR3 sequences in its table, and approximately 15% of those were observed once. The ten largest clonotypes hold about a fifth of the sample. Specimen: PBMCs or a T cell subset sorted from them (not recorded which). Receptors originate from a man aged 18 to 35 who had mild COVID-19 (a few samples of this study predate the infection). The sample titles of this study are shuffled in the database, so cell type and time point are left out; the donor was told from shared clones.

This clonotype was seen ten or more times. The V gene is TRBV7-9, the J gene TRBJ2-1; D gene ambiguous. Germline lookup yields CDR1 SEHNR and CDR2 FQNEAQ (reference sequence). V lost 1 base, J lost 8 bases, and 3 bases lay in between. CDR3 length: 11 residues. The CDR3 DNA follows: TGTGCCAGCAGCTTAGAGGATGAGCAGTTCTTC. Protein: CASSLEDEQFF.

This clonotype was observed a few times. J is TRBJ2-1 and V is TRBV14; a weak D match, TRBD2 (6 bases). Germline lookup yields CDR1 SGHDN and CDR2 FVKESK. Trimming removed 0 bases from V and 7 bases from J, with 22 bases in between. The CDR3 is 18 amino acids. The CDR3 nucleotides read TGTGCCAGCAGCCAAGATCATGCCGGGGTTGCGGGGCGGAATGAGCAGTTCTTC. It yields the protein CASSQDHAGVAGRNEQFF.

This clonotype showed up just a few times. The chain combines TRBV7-9 with TRBJ2-5; unclear D gene. There are 12 residues in the CDR3. CDR1 and CDR2 from the germline V gene are SEHNR and FQNEAQ (reference sequence). The V end was cut by 1 base, the J end by 6 bases, with 6 bases between. CDR3 in DNA: TGTGCCAGCAGCTTAGGAGGCCAGACCCAGTACTTC. It yields the protein CASSLGGQTQYF.

The rearrangement joins TRBV11-3 to TRBJ1-1; TRBD1 is a possible D gene (6 bases). Germline V gene data show CDR1 as SGHNT and CDR2 as YENEEA. The V end lost 8 bases, the J end lost 5 bases, and 18 bases lay between the germline ends. The CDR3 loop spans 14 amino acids. CDR3 amino acids: CASGAGARKTEAFF. DNA for the CDR3: TGTGCCAGCGGAGCAGGGGCTAGGAAGACTGAAGCTTTCTTT.

This clonotype was found a few times. The chain employs TRBV7-2 and TRBJ2-1, with TRBD1 as a possible D gene (5 bases). The V and J ends lost 4 bases and 0 bases respectively, with 10 bases between them. This CDR3 comprises 15 residues. Germline assignment: CDR1 SGHTA and CDR2 FQGNSA. The DNA for the CDR3 is TGTGCCAGCAGCTCTGGGGCAGGCTCCTACAATGAGCAGTTCTTC. Translation gives CASSSGAGSYNEQFF.

The rearrangement links TRBV28 to TRBJ1-5, with D tentatively TRBD1 (5 bases). The ends were cut back, 3 bases at V and 7 bases at J, with 19 bases in the middle. Per the germline V gene, CDR1 is MDHEN and CDR2 is SYDVKM. This CDR3 has 16 amino acids. CDR3 residues: CASSFSWRGMGQPQHF. The CDR3 bases are TGTGCCAGCAGTTTTAGTTGGAGGGGTATGGGGCAGCCCCAGCATTTT.

This clonotype was counted a few times. The J gene is TRBJ2-1, the V gene TRBV29-1; perhaps TRBD1 as D (7 bases). The CDR3 covers 14 residues. Germline V gene sequence: CDR1 SQVTM, CDR2 ANQGSEA. V gave up 5 bases and J gave up 4 bases, with 15 bases separating them. CDR3 DNA sequence: TGCAGCGTTAGGGCCAGGGGGGAATACAATGAGCAGTTCTTC. Translation gives CSVRARGEYNEQFF.

This clonotype was detected only a few times. J is TRBJ2-1 and V is TRBV7-9; the match to TRBD2 covers 8 bases. This CDR3 is built from 15 residues. The ends lost 5 bases at V and 4 bases at J; junction bases unmatched: 7. Germline V lookup: CDR1 SEHNR, CDR2 FQNEAQ (reference sequence). The CDR3 DNA reads TGTGCCAGCAGCCCACGGGGGGGGGCTTACAATGAGCAGTTCTTC. Amino acid sequence: CASSPRGGAYNEQFF.

The genes are TRBV5-1 and TRBJ2-1; D is perhaps TRBD1 (6 bases). V was cut by 3 bases and J by 4 bases, with 8 bases left in between. The CDR3 sequence is 13 residues long. The germline V gene has CDR1 SGHRS and CDR2 YFSETQ. The CDR3 protein is CASSSDRYNEQFF. In DNA, the CDR3 is TGCGCCAGCAGCTCCGACAGGTACAATGAGCAGTTCTTC. Variable domain in full (rest from reference TRBV5-1 and TRBJ2-1): KAGVTQTPRYLIKTRGQQVTLSCSPISGHRSVSWYQQTPGQGLQFLFEYFSETQRNKGNFPGRFSGRQFSNSRSEMNVSTLELGDSALYLCASSSDRYNEQFFGPGTRLTVL.

This clonotype came up a few times. This chain connects TRBV6-5 to TRBJ2-7, with TRBD1 matching 10 bases. The CDR3 has 15 residues. Trimming took 7 bases from V and 0 from J; bases not matched to a gene: 6. Germline CDR1 and CDR2: MNHEY and SVGAGI. CDR3 DNA: TGTGCCAGCAACCCGGACAGGGGGAGCTCCTACGAGCAGTACTTC. It translates to CASNPDRGSSYEQYF.

This clonotype has at least ten counts. This chain joins TRBV4-1 and TRBJ2-5; 11 bases match TRBD2. Looked up from germline, CDR1 is MGHRA and CDR2 is YSYEKL. J gave up 4 bases and V 1 base, and 11 bases lay outside the gene matches. CDR3 size: 18 residues. The CDR3: CASSQAALAGGGRETQYF. CDR3 DNA: TGCGCCAGCAGCCAAGCGGCGCTAGCGGGGGGCGGGCGAGAGACCCAGTACTTC.

The chain couples TRBV7-6 to TRBJ2-3; D is unclear. The CDR3 loop spans 13 amino acids. V was cut by 4 bases and J by 4 bases, with 9 bases left in between. Germline CDR1 reads SGHVS; CDR2 reads FNYEAQ. The CDR3 is CASSSEPPDTQYF. The CDR3 bases are TGTGCCAGCAGCTCGGAACCTCCAGATACGCAGTATTTT.

The chain uses TRBV5-1 and TRBJ2-7, with a possible D match to TRBD2 (7 bases). CDR1 SGHRS and CDR2 YFSETQ come from the germline V gene. The CDR3 is made up of 15 amino acids. The V end was cut by 0 bases, the J end by 4 bases, with 14 bases between. For the CDR3, the DNA is TGCGCCAGCAGCTTGGGCGGGGGCGCGTTGTACGAGCAGTACGTC. Residues: CASSLGGGALYEQYV.

The V call is TRBV3-1, the J call TRBJ2-7, with D perhaps matching TRBD2 (6 bases). The CDR3 has 13 amino acids. CDR1 LGHDT and CDR2 YNNKEL come from the germline V gene (reference sequence). Trimming pared 0 bases from V and 7 bases from J, leaving 10 bases between. CDR3 protein: CASSQDGGGEQYV. CDR3 DNA sequence: TGTGCCAGCAGCCAAGATGGGGGAGGAGAGCAGTACGTC.